This TCR beta chain was recorded in a study of shared clonotypes between healthy human individuals (dated by TCRdb to 2019 to 2021). Regarding the research as a whole: The cohort comprised a couple of women and a few men aged 18 to 49 years. For each donor, three plates each were used for CD4 naive and CD4 memory, two plates were used for CD8 naive, and one plate was used for CD8 memory. The study deeply sequenced blood TCR repertoires of about 5 healthy adults to estimate repertoire size and the extent of clonotype sharing between individuals. Libraries were prepared and TCR repertoires were sequenced by different laboratories using diverse techniques, in order to increase sequencing depth and limit assay-specific biases. Between about 0.85 and 8.9 billion PBMCs per donor were obtained by leukapheresis. The study at large found these results: Pairwise subsampling led to the expectation that sequencing depth would affect the degree of clonotype sharing among donors. Incomplete sequencing was indicated by rarefaction of sorted-subset datasets, despite the large sequencing depth. Sharing across four donors was observed for about 4.8% of naive CD4, 3% to 3.5% of naive CD8, 2% to 2.5% of memory CD4, and roughly 0.4% of memory CD8 clonotypes. Clonotypes shared by all four sorted-subset donors showed higher generation probabilities than non-shared clonotypes. Only blood was sampled, and tissue TCR repertoires likely differ from those in blood. Estimated clonotype richness was generally larger for naive than for memory subsets. Because the study included only a small number of donors, the genetic and exposure-history diversity represented was limited.

The donors were healthy, HIV-negative adults who had no recently reported acute infections or vaccinations. Only Caucasian adults living in Nashville, Tennessee, USA were represented among the donors. CD4+ T cells were enriched through magnetic negative selection, after which naive cells were positively selected on CD45RA and the remaining negative fraction served as the memory subset. Blood was collected by leukapheresis, and PBMCs were isolated by Ficoll-Histopaque density gradient centrifugation and then cryopreserved in liquid nitrogen vapor phase. Analytical flow cytometry was used to check the purity and quantity of every magnetically sorted T cell population. Genomic DNA was isolated from each sorted fraction and quantified by UV absorbance on a Nanodrop 2000c. This clone is a singleton in its sample. The antigen it binds to is not known. No much larger clonotype is one base removed from it; base qualities were not supplied. Other nucleotide sequences in the sample specify the same CDR3.

The CDR1 and CDR2 encoded by the germline V gene are SGHTA and FQGTGA. There are 14 amino acids in the CDR3, from cysteine to phenylalanine inclusive. Only the CDR3 DNA is retained, 42 bases long and in frame from the first base. Cut back by 5 bases and 0 bases, the V and J ends lie 9 bases apart. Using the deep immunoSEQ assay, TCR CDR3 regions were amplified from genomic DNA by multiplex PCR. For each cell subset, the extracted genomic DNA was distributed evenly across all wells of several immunoSEQ 96-well plates, and each plate served as one replicate. For sorted subsets, roughly 200 ng of genomic DNA, equivalent to around 30,000 T cell genomes, went into each replicate PCR. The purified libraries were quantified using a Qubit 3.0 fluorometer, sized with a Bioanalyzer 2100, and then quantified again using the KAPA Library Quantification kit. Each immunoSEQ 96-well plate was sequenced on its own single-read 150-cycle Illumina NextSeq 550 flow cell. Per the source publication's procedure: The immunoSEQ output contained only junctional sequences without quality scores, so filtering could not match that applied to full-length reads. To assign V/J genes and CDR3, sequences were annotated against IMGT germline references using PyIR, a Python wrapper for IgBLAST v1.9. Reads with weak V/J assignments (E-value above 1e-6), missing CDR3, stop codons, out-of-frame junctions, or ambiguous translated residues were removed. A V3J clonotype was defined by an identical inferred V gene, J gene, and CDR3 amino acid sequence. Percentage overlap between repertoires was computed as shared unique clonotypes divided by the size of the smaller repertoire. Richness of each repertoire was evaluated using RTK rarefaction, the Chao1 estimator, and Recon v2.1 estimates of unobserved clonotypes. Generation probabilities for all TCRbeta clonotypes obtained by the gDNA method from a handful of donors were computed using OLGA. TCRdb took over this immuneACCESS table, retaining in-frame rearrangements with V and J assigned. Such tables are incomplete; in checked studies, under half of the missing clones stem from an unresolved V gene, and the remainder is unexplained. That table is the source of V, J and clone size, and D and trimming were worked out from the DNA. This sample comprises over a million clones, about 84% of them detected only once. The ten largest clones represent 0.61% of the sample.

Sequenced: memory CD4+ T cells from PBMCs. The sample's cell subset or site, from its label and the paper: CD45RA-negative fraction. The clonotype originates from a young man in good health. Some clones in this sample may be carry-over from other donors' samples. The receptor chain draws on TRBV7-3 and TRBJ2-3; TRBD2 is a weak D gene call, 6 bases matching. The CDR3 protein sequence reads: CASSTGTSTDTQYF. At the DNA level, the sequence is TGTGCCAGCAGCACCGGGACTAGCACAGATACGCAGTATTTT.